This T cell receptor beta chain is drawn from a study of T cells after yellow fever vaccination. Whole-study context: Fractions of limited cellularity were prepared by means of SMART-Seq v4 Ultra Low Input.

Using its own MiXCR run on the 5' RACE reads, TCRdb lists one record per CDR3 protein. In the table there are 350,000 or so distinct CDR3 sequences, roughly 7.5% of which are singletons. Germline V gene data show CDR1 as KGHDR and CDR2 as SFDVKD. The CDR3 consists of 15 residues. J lost 1 base, V lost 3 bases, and 2 bases had no gene match. Study-level results: Most primary-vaccination clones recurred post-booster (around 95% CD4, over 70% CD8). Contaminants from the bulk population, in the form of abundant clonotypes, could be found in FACS-sorted repertoires. The appearance of a small share of clonotypes in both CD4 and CD8 compartments was observed.

The table lists this clonotype with a few counts. Its antigen is as yet unknown. The receptor comes from a man between 18 and 35 years old who received the YFV17D yellow fever vaccine. This sample comprised PBMCs, obtained roughly 46 days after the first yellow fever vaccination. The chain recombines TRBV24-1 with TRBJ2-5; the match to TRBD1 covers 9 bases. This CDR3 reads CATSDATGGQETQYF. In nucleotides, the CDR3 is TGTGCCACCAGTGATGCGACAGGGGGCCAAGAGACCCAGTACTTC.